There are a few counts of the clone carrying this T cell receptor (beta chain). No antigen is known for it. Sequencing used immunoSEQ multiplex PCR; TCRdb keeps in-frame clones, though not all of them. The sample records hundreds of thousands of clones, 89% being singletons. The CDR3 sequence is 11 residues long. CDR1 is SGHDT, CDR2 YYEEEE, per germline. Trimming pared 0 bases from V and 2 bases from J, leaving 0 bases between. This sample was included in a study of Ad26.COV2.S vaccination and SARS-CoV-2 variants. As for the study in general: Administration of Ad26.COV2.S was intramuscular, either once or twice 56 days apart.

The study's findings and limits: Reportedly, after vaccination the spike-specific CD8+ and CD4+ T cell responses displayed substantial breadth.

Treatment indicated: around 19 received Ad26.COV2.S at low or high dose, single or two shots; about 5 received placebo; per-sample allocation not given. The study sampled participants on day 63 after the first vaccine or placebo injection. Adults aged 18-55 years in Boston included the donor. In the vaccine, an Ad26 vector expressed the SARS-CoV-2 spike of the Wuhan strain. The clonotype was recovered from a person aged 18-65 years who received the Ad26.COV2.S COVID-19 vaccine or a placebo. The rearrangement links TRBV5-6 to TRBJ2-7, with no clear D. The starting material was peripheral blood, obtained in a trial of Ad26.COV2.S vaccine versus placebo. The CDR3 sequence: CASSLAYEQYF. Written as DNA, the CDR3 is TGTGCCAGCAGCTTGGCCTACGAGCAGTACTTC.